This T cell receptor (beta chain) was sequenced in a study of blood T cell repertoires in COVID-19. Study at large: Acute-phase and convalescent COVID-19 samples originated in the United States, Italy and Spain. PBMCs, B-cell-depleted T cells, or T cells were the source of the cDNA or gDNA that made up the material.

Produced via immunoSEQ multiplex PCR; TCRdb's table is partial and in-frame only. The sample consists of about 35,000 clones, about 91% of them appearing once. The germline gives CDR1 SGHNT, CDR2 YENEEA. Trimming took 7 bases from V and 2 from J; bases not matched to a gene: 9. The CDR3 is made up of 15 amino acids. Source material: peripheral blood. This clonotype was sampled from a woman aged 65 to 85 with active COVID-19. V gene TRBV11-3 combines with J gene TRBJ2-7, with TRBD2 identical over 9 bases. CDR3 loop: CASTRGSGGTYEQYF. CDR3 in DNA: TGTGCCAGCACCCGGGGTAGCGGGGGAACCTACGAGCAGTACTTC.